The 15 T cell receptor beta chains reported below all come from one sample, sequenced in a study of blood T cells in healthy people across ages. A J-beta primer mix and a sample-barcoded 5' primer were used in a second PCR of about 6 to 12 cycles. TCRdb passed the 5' RACE reads through MiXCR, listing each CDR3 protein once. The profile shows 1.8 million or so distinct CDR3 sequences, about two fifths of them singletons. Sequencing was performed on blood. The receptor source for this set is a human donor in good health.

The rearrangement links TRBV9 to TRBJ2-1; 7 bases agree with TRBD2. There are 17 residues in the CDR3. Trimming at V came to 0 bases and at J to 2 bases, leaving 8 bases not matched to a gene. Germline values: CDR1 SGDLS, CDR2 YYNGEE. CDR3 loop: CASSVGASGVTYNEQFF. The CDR3 region has the DNA TGTGCCAGCAGCGTAGGGGCTAGCGGCGTGACCTACAATGAGCAGTTCTTC.

The V gene is TRBV4-2, the J gene TRBJ2-6; D gene unclear. CDR1 is LGHNA, CDR2 YNFKEQ, per germline. Trimming shortened V by 3 bases and J by 0 bases, and 12 bases separated the two germline ends. This CDR3 has 17 amino acids. Here the CDR3 DNA reads TGTGCCAGCAGCCAGGGTACAACATCCTCTGGGGCCAACGTCCTGACTTTC. It encodes CASSQGTTSSGANVLTF.

This chain links TRBV29-1 with TRBJ2-3; 9 positions agree with TRBD1. The junction had 7 bases not matched to a gene; V was cut back by 6 bases and J by 0 bases. The CDR3 length is 15 residues. The germline gives CDR1 SQVTM, CDR2 ANQGSEA. As DNA, the CDR3 is TGCAGCGTCACAGGGGGCTGGAGTAGCACAGATACGCAGTATTTT. Encoded protein: CSVTGGWSSTDTQYF.

The rearrangement joins TRBV15 to TRBJ1-1; TRBD1 matches at 8 bases. Germline assignment: CDR1 LNHNV and CDR2 YYDKDF (reference sequence). The CDR3 sequence is 18 residues long. V lost 0 bases, J lost 5 bases, and 14 bases stayed unmatched. The chain's CDR3 is CATSRDFLDRGVGTEAFF. The CDR3 DNA sequence: TGTGCCACCAGCAGAGATTTCCTCGACAGGGGAGTAGGGACTGAAGCTTTCTTT.

The rearrangement uses TRBV15 and TRBJ2-1, with D possibly TRBD1 on 6 matching bases. V gave up 0 bases and J gave up 9 bases, with 15 bases separating them. The CDR3 is 15 amino acids. Germline CDR1 is LNHNV and CDR2 is YYDKDF (reference sequence). The CDR3 DNA sequence: TGTGCCACCAGCAGAGATCTACAGGGCCAACGTGAGCAGTTCTTC. This encodes CATSRDLQGQREQFF.

V is TRBV29-1 and J is TRBJ1-2; possibly TRBD1 for D (6 bases). The CDR3 contains 12 residues. V dropped 5 bases and J dropped 8 bases, with 15 bases sitting between them. Germline values: CDR1 SQVTM, CDR2 ANQGSEA. The CDR3 region has the DNA TGCAGCGTTTATACAGGGCTGGGGGGCTACACCTTC. Amino acid sequence: CSVYTGLGGYTF. The variable domain in full, completed from reference TRBV29-1 and TRBJ1-2, reads SAVISQKPSRDICQRGTSLTIQCQVDSQVTMMFWYRQQPGQSLTLIATANQGSEATYESGFVIDKFPISRPNLTFSTLTVSNMSPEDSSIYLCSVYTGLGGYTFGSGTRLTVV.

The CDR3 is CASSLGRMNTGELFF. DNA for the CDR3: TGCGCCAGCAGCCTGGGTAGGATGAACACCGGGGAGCTGTTTTTT. The V and J genes are TRBV5-1 and TRBJ2-2, with D unresolved. Germline assignment: CDR1 SGHRS and CDR2 YFSETQ. V lost 4 bases to trimming and J lost 1 base, with 11 bases between them. The CDR3 is 15 amino acids.

There are a few counts of this clonotype. The chain has TRBV12-3 or TRBV12-4 and TRBJ2-3, with D tentatively TRBD1 or TRBD2 (5 bases each). The CDR3 is 20 amino acids. V dropped 3 bases and J dropped 1 base, with 26 bases sitting between them. CDR3 sequence (DNA): TGTGCCAGCAGTTTTATGATCTTTCGTGGGGGAGTATGGGGCACAGATACGCAGTATTTT. It is translated as CASSFMIFRGGVWGTDTQYF.

This clonotype came up a few times. The chain has TRBV7-6 and TRBJ2-5; D is possibly TRBD2 (6 bases). Trimming pared 4 bases from V and 9 bases from J, leaving 9 bases between. Germline loops: CDR1 SGHVS, CDR2 FNYEAQ. The CDR3 sequence is 11 residues long. CDR3 DNA: TGTGCCAGCAGCTACGGGAGACCCCAGTACTTC. This encodes CASSYGRPQYF.

V usage is TRBV10-2 and J usage is TRBJ2-7; maybe TRBD2 (6 bases). V was cut by 5 bases and J by 3 bases, with 11 bases left in between. Germline lookup yields CDR1 WSHSY and CDR2 SAAADI. This CDR3 is 13 amino acids long. Written as DNA, the CDR3 is TGCGCCAGCAGTCGGGAGAGCTACTACGAGCAGTACTTC. Protein product: CASSRESYYEQYF.

The rearrangement joins TRBV24-1 to TRBJ2-5, with D possibly matching TRBD1 (6 bases). V was shortened by 3 bases and J by 1 base, with 14 bases between the two germline ends. The CDR3 has 16 amino acids. The germline gives CDR1 KGHDR, CDR2 SFDVKD. This CDR3 reads CATSDPGQGVQETQYF. In DNA, the CDR3 is TGTGCCACCAGTGATCCGGGACAAGGGGTCCAAGAGACCCAGTACTTC.

This clonotype has more than one count but fewer than ten. The genes are TRBV6-6 and TRBJ2-7; D is undetermined. The CDR3 contains 13 residues. Trimming pared 7 bases from V and 2 bases from J, leaving 12 bases between. CDR1 MNHNY and CDR2 SVGAGI come from the germline V gene (reference sequence). The CDR3 loop reads CASMGLLTYEQYF. The CDR3 coding sequence is TGTGCCAGCATGGGCTTACTAACCTACGAGCAGTACTTC.

Only a few counts were recorded for this clonotype. This chain uses TRBV4-1 with TRBJ2-1, with 7 bases fitting TRBD2. This CDR3 comprises 13 residues. Germline V gene lookup returns CDR1 MGHRA and CDR2 YSYEKL. Germline trimming cut 2 bases from V and 5 bases from J; bases unmatched to any gene: 0. The CDR3: CASSQRGDNEQFF. The CDR3 nucleotides read TGCGCCAGCAGCCAACGGGGGGACAATGAGCAGTTCTTC.

The sample holds a few counts of this clonotype. CDR3 bases: TGCAGTGCCCAGGGGCGGGAAGGCTACACCTTC. Its translation is CSAQGREGYTF. The chain links TRBV20-1 to TRBJ1-2; tentatively, D is TRBD1 (6 bases). CDR1 and CDR2 from the germline V gene are DFQATT and SNEGSKA (reference sequence). This CDR3 contains 11 residues. V gave up 6 bases and J gave up 8 bases, with 13 bases separating them.

V and J are TRBV11-2 and TRBJ2-5, with 8 bases matching TRBD1. Germline assignment: CDR1 SGHAT and CDR2 FQNNGV. V shed 1 base and J 0 bases; nucleotides not matched to a gene: 1. The length of the CDR3 is 15 residues. The chain's CDR3 is CASSLGTGNQETQYF. The CDR3 nucleotides read TGTGCCAGCAGCTTAGGGACAGGGAACCAAGAGACCCAGTACTTC.